This T cell receptor beta chain was observed in a study of shared clonotypes between healthy human individuals. Study details: Each donor's CD8 memory used one plate, CD8 naive two, each CD4 subset three. Study-wide results and caveats: Generally, estimated richness proved larger in naive subsets than it did in memory subsets. Sharing across a few donors was seen in roughly 5% of naive CD4 clonotypes.

The protocol was immunoSEQ multiplex PCR, while the TCRdb copy is restricted to in-frame clones and leaves out a portion. The table shows 2.3 million or so clones, with approximately 95% occurring only once. The germline CDR1 and CDR2 sequences are SGHTA and FQGTGA. This CDR3 region has 14 residues. The trim removed 5 bases at V and 9 bases at J, leaving 9 bases unmatched. Turning to this clone: What it binds is unknown.

The rearrangement uses TRBV7-3 and TRBJ2-1, with 8 positions matching TRBD1. Material: naive CD4+ T cells from PBMCs. Specified subset: CD45RA+ positively selected. This receptor was taken from a man between 18 and 35 years old in good health. Some clones in this sample may be carry-over from other donors' samples. CDR3 coding DNA: TGTGCCAGCAGCCGAGACAGGGGCAGAGGTGAGCAGTTCTTC. Its protein is CASSRDRGRGEQFF.